Listed below are T cell receptor beta chains from one sample, sequenced in a study of radiotherapy plus CTLA-4 blockade in lung cancer. Profiled with immunoSEQ multiplex PCR; TCRdb holds only in-frame clones, not every one. Altogether 45,000 to 55,000 clones are present, less than 90% being singletons, with the ten largest covering 15% to 20%. Specimen: peripheral blood, collected from a patient treated with radiotherapy plus ipilimumab. All receptors derive from a human donor with non-small cell lung cancer that progressed on radiotherapy plus ipilimumab. Some clones in this sample may be carry-over from other donors' samples. Both conserved end residues are part of each CDR3. A D gene is named only where the DNA matches it firmly. Clone size is not always given. Where it is, it says once, few, many or a class for expanded clones.

>once|TRBV4-3|TRBD1|TRBJ2-7
TGCGCCAGCAGCCAAGGACAGGGGCGGGACGAGCAGTACTTC
CASSQGQGRDEQYF
>NA|TRBV18|TRBD1|TRBJ1-2
TGTGCCAGCTCACCGGGACAGGGTAACTATGGCTACACCTTC
CASSPGQGNYGYTF
>NA|TRBV27|TRBD2|TRBJ2-7
TGTGCCAGCAGATCTACTAGCGGGAGCTTTTGGGTAGAGCAGTACTTC
CASRSTSGSFWVEQYF
>once|TRBV6-5|TRBD1|TRBJ1-6
TGTGCCAGCAGGGCCCCTTGGGACAGGGATTCACCCCTCCACTTT
CASRAPWDRDSPLHF
>NA|TRBV11-1|NA|TRBJ2-2
TGTGCCAGCAGCCAAAACAGGGTACCCGGGGAGCTGTTTTTT
CASSQNRVPGELFF
>NA|TRBV27|TRBD2|TRBJ2-7
TGTGCCAGCAGTTTGGGGCTAGCGGGTCCTAGCTCCTACGAGCAGTACTTC
CASSLGLAGPSSYEQYF
>NA|TRBV7-9|NA|TRBJ2-1
TGTGCCAGCAGCTCCCAGAGGACCCTGGCGGGCTACAATGAGCAGTTCTTC
CASSSQRTLAGYNEQFF
>NA|TRBV2|TRBD2|TRBJ2-1
TGTGCCAGCAAGGGTGTAGCGGGGGGGCTGAATGAGCAGTTCTTC
CASKGVAGGLNEQFF
>NA|TRBV7-2|TRBD1|TRBJ1-5
TGTGCCAGCAGCCTAGGGACAGGGGACCAGCCCCAGCATTTT
CASSLGTGDQPQHF
>NA|TRBV30|TRBD1|TRBJ1-1
TGTGCCTGGACGACAGGGGCCCTATACACTGAAGCTTTCTTT
CAWTTGALYTEAFF
>NA|TRBV5-1|TRBD1|TRBJ2-3
TGCGCCAGCAGCTTGGGAAACAGGGGAGCGTCAGATACGCAGTATTTT
CASSLGNRGASDTQYF